Listed below are T cell receptor beta chains from one sample, sequenced in a study of early T cells in non-severe SARS-CoV-2 infection. TCRdb ran MiXCR on the 5' RACE reads and lists one entry per CDR3 protein. Of under 90,000 distinct CDR3 sequences in the sample, around 15% are singletons; the top ten hold 5% to 7%. The sequencing input was whole blood. These receptors were taken from an adult who was a healthcare worker with PCR-confirmed SARS-CoV-2 infection or an uninfected control (not recorded which). Each CDR3 is given with its conserved first and last residue. Fields, in order: J gene, D gene, V gene, clone size, CDR3 DNA, CDR3 protein. The D gene is left open where the match is weak. Some rows mark clone size as missing; the rest say once, few, many or name a class of expanded clone.

j_gene: TRBJ2-1
d_gene: .
v_gene: TRBV6-4
abundance: few
CDR3nt: TGTGCCAGCAGGACGACAGGTCGATATATCAATGAGCAGTTCTTC
CDR3aa: CASRTTGRYINEQFF

j_gene: TRBJ2-7
d_gene: .
v_gene: TRBV7-9
abundance: .
CDR3nt: TGTGCCAGCAGCTTAGTAGGGGCAGTCTCCTACGAGCAGTACTTC
CDR3aa: CASSLVGAVSYEQYF

j_gene: TRBJ2-1
d_gene: .
v_gene: TRBV4-3
abundance: .
CDR3nt: TGCGCCAGCAGCCAAGTAAGCCAGGGGATGAACAATGAGCAGTTCTTC
CDR3aa: CASSQVSQGMNNEQFF

j_gene: TRBJ2-7
d_gene: .
v_gene: TRBV30
abundance: few
CDR3nt: TGTGCCTGGAGGGTTAGGGCGTCCACCTACGAGCAGTACTTC
CDR3aa: CAWRVRASTYEQYF

j_gene: TRBJ2-7
d_gene: TRBD1
v_gene: TRBV3-1
abundance: few
CDR3nt: TGTGCCAGCAGCCAAGAGAGGACAGGGGGCAACGAGCAGTACTTC
CDR3aa: CASSQERTGGNEQYF

j_gene: TRBJ1-1
d_gene: .
v_gene: TRBV21-1
abundance: .
CDR3nt: TGTGCCAGCAGCAAAGGGGAAGGGGGCCTGAACACTGAAGCTTTCTTT
CDR3aa: CASSKGEGGLNTEAFF

j_gene: TRBJ2-2
d_gene: TRBD1
v_gene: TRBV6-1
abundance: few
CDR3nt: TGTGCCAGCTATGAGAACCCGGGACAGGGCTCGAACACCGGGGAGCTGTTTTTT
CDR3aa: CASYENPGQGSNTGELFF

j_gene: TRBJ1-6
d_gene: .
v_gene: TRBV20-1
abundance: .
CDR3nt: TGCAGTGCCCCGCCGGACTATAATTCACCCCTCCACTTT
CDR3aa: CSAPPDYNSPLHF

j_gene: TRBJ1-1
d_gene: .
v_gene: TRBV7-2
abundance: few
CDR3nt: TGTGCCAGCAGCCACCCACCTGGCAGGGCTCACACTGAAGCTTTCTTT
CDR3aa: CASSHPPGRAHTEAFF

j_gene: TRBJ2-4
d_gene: TRBD1
v_gene: TRBV4-1
abundance: few
CDR3nt: TGCGCCAGCAGCCGGATACCGACAGGGGGCGAAAACATTCAGTACTTC
CDR3aa: CASSRIPTGGENIQYF

j_gene: TRBJ2-7
d_gene: .
v_gene: TRBV9
abundance: few
CDR3nt: TGTGCCAGCAGCGTTCAAGGGGGTGCGGCCGAGCAGTACTTC
CDR3aa: CASSVQGGAAEQYF

j_gene: TRBJ2-3
d_gene: TRBD1
v_gene: TRBV5-1
abundance: .
CDR3nt: TGCGCCAGCAGCTTGAAGACAGGGGGCCCAGATACGCAGTATTTT
CDR3aa: CASSLKTGGPDTQYF

j_gene: TRBJ2-1
d_gene: TRBD1
v_gene: TRBV7-9
abundance: few
CDR3nt: TGTGCCAGCAGCGCCGGGACAGCCTTTCTAGAGGGTGAGCAGTTCTTC
CDR3aa: CASSAGTAFLEGEQFF

j_gene: TRBJ1-2
d_gene: .
v_gene: TRBV3-1
abundance: .
CDR3nt: TGTGCCAGCAGCCGGAACGGGTTGTACACGAGCTACACCTTC
CDR3aa: CASSRNGLYTSYTF

j_gene: TRBJ2-7
d_gene: .
v_gene: TRBV7-2
abundance: many
CDR3nt: TGTGCCAGCAGTTTTAGCTCCTACGAGCAGTACTTC
CDR3aa: CASSFSSYEQYF

j_gene: TRBJ2-7
d_gene: TRBD2
v_gene: TRBV29-1
abundance: many
CDR3nt: TGCAGCGTTCAAACCGCCGCTAGCGGGATTCTTGAGCAGTACTTC
CDR3aa: CSVQTAASGILEQYF

j_gene: TRBJ1-1
d_gene: TRBD1
v_gene: TRBV5-6
abundance: few
CDR3nt: TGTGCCAGCAGCCTGACAGGGATGGGCGCTGAAGCTTTCTTT
CDR3aa: CASSLTGMGAEAFF

j_gene: TRBJ1-1
d_gene: .
v_gene: TRBV6-2/TRBV6-3
abundance: many
CDR3nt: TGTGCCAGCAGTTACCCAGGGGTTGGTACTGAAGCTTTCTTT
CDR3aa: CASSYPGVGTEAFF

j_gene: TRBJ1-1
d_gene: .
v_gene: TRBV9
abundance: few
CDR3nt: TGTGCCAGCAGCGTAGAACTGGGGGCTGAAGCTTTCTTT
CDR3aa: CASSVELGAEAFF